This T cell receptor (beta chain) originates from a study of T cells in Graves' hyperthyroidism and ophthalmopathy. Findings and caveats of the study: Stable hyperthyroidism and ophthalmopathy were separated using 13 V-J signatures. Peripheral blood also featured most of the thyroid clonotypes expanded above 0.001.

The V end lost 3 bases, the J end lost 9 bases, and 16 bases lay between the germline ends. The CDR3 is made up of 15 amino acids. The germline V gene has CDR1 SGHTS and CDR2 YDEGEE. Amplification yielded TCR beta CDR3 regions, with RNA transcripts as the source. Researchers ran a first-round RT-PCR on the TCR CDR3 using the HTBI primer set. Each CDR3 protein gets one entry after TCRdb re-called the multiplex PCR reads with MiXCR. Here the sample spans about 570,000 distinct CDR3 sequences, 46% being singletons. For this clonotype: The antigen remains unidentified.

The chain carries TRBV5-8 and TRBJ1-6; perhaps TRBD1 as D (6 bases). The source is an adult woman with Graves' disease, either hyperthyroidism or ophthalmopathy (not recorded which). Sequencing input: peripheral blood or thyroid tissue (not recorded which). In nucleotides, the CDR3 is TGTGCCAGCAGCTCTTCGCGGGGGGGCTTTTCACCCCTCCACTTT. Amino acid sequence: CASSSSRGGFSPLHF.